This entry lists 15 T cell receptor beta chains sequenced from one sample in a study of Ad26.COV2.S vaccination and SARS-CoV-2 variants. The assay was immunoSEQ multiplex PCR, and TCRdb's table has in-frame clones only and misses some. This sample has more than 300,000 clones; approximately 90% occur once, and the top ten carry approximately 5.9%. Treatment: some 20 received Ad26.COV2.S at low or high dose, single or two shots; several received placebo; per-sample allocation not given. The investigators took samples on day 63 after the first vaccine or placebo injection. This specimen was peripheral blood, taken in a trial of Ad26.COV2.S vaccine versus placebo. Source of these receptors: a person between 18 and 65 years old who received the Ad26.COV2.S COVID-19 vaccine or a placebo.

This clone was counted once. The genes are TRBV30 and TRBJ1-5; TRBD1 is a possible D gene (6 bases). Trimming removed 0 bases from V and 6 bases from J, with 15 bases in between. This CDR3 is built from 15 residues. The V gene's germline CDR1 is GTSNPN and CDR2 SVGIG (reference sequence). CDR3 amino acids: CAWSVGGGTRQPQHF. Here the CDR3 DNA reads TGTGCCTGGAGTGTCGGGGGGGGGACACGTCAGCCCCAGCATTTT.

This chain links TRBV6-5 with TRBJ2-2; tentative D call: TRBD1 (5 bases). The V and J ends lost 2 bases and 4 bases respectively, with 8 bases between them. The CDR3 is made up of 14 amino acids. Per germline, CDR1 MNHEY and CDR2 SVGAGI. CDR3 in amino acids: CASSYADITGELFF. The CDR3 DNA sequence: TGTGCCAGCAGTTACGCGGACATCACCGGGGAGCTGTTTTTT.

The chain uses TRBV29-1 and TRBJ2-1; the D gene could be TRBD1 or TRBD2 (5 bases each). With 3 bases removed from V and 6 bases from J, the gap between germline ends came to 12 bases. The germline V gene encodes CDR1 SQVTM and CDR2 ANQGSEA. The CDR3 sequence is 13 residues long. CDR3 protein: CSVEVAGSNEQFF. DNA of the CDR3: TGCAGCGTTGAGGTGGCAGGGAGCAATGAGCAGTTCTTC.

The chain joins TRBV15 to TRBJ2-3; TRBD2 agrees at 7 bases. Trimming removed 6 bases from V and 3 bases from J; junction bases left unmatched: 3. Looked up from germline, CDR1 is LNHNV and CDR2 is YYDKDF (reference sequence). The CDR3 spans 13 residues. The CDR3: CATRNGGTDTQYF. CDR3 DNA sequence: TGTGCCACCAGAAACGGGGGGACAGATACGCAGTATTTT.

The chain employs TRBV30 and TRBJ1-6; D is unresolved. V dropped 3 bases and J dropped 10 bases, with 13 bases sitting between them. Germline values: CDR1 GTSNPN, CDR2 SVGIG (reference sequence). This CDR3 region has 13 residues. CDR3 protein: CAWSGSEGSPLHF. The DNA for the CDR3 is TGTGCCTGGAGCGGATCCGAGGGCTCACCCCTCCACTTT.

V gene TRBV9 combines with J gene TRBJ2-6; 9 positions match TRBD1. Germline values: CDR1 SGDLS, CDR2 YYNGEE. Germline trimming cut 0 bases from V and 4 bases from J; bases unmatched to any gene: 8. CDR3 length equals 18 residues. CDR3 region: CASSVEGQGYAGANVLTF. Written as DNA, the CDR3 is TGTGCCAGCAGCGTAGAGGGACAGGGATATGCCGGGGCCAACGTCCTGACTTTC.

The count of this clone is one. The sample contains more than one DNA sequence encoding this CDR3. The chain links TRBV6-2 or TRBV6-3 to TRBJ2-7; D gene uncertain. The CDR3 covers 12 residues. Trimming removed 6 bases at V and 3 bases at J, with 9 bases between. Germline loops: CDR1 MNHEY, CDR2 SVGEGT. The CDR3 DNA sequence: TGTGCCAGCAGCCTAACCTACTACGAGCAGTACTTC. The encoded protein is CASSLTYYEQYF.

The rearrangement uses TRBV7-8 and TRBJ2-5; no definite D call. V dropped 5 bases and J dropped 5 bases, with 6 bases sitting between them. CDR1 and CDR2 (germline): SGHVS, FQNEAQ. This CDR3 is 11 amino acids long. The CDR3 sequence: CASSGGETQYF. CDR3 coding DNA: TGTGCCAGCAGCGGTGGGGAGACCCAGTACTTC.

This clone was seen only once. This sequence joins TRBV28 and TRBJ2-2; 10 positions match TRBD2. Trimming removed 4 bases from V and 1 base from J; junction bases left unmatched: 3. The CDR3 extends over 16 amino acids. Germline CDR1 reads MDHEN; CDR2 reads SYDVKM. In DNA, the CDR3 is TGTGCCAGCAGTTCCTCTAGCGGGGGGAACACCGGGGAGCTGTTTTTT. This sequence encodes CASSSSSGGNTGELFF.

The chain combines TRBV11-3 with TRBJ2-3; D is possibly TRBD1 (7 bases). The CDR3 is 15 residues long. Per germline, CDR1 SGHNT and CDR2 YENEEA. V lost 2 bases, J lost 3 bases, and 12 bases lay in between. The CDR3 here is CASSLSGGLTDTQYF. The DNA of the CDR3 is TGTGCCAGCAGCTTATCAGGGGGGCTAACAGATACGCAGTATTTT.

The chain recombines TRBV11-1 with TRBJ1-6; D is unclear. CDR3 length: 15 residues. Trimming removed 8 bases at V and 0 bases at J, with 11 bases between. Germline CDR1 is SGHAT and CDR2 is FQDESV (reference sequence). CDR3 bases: TGTGCCAGCCAAATGGATAGCTCCTATAATTCACCCCTCCACTTT. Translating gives CASQMDSSYNSPLHF.

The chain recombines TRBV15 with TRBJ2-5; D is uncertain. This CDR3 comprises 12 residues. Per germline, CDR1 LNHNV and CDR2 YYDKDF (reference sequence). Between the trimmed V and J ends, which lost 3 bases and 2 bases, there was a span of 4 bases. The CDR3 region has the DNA TGTGCCACCAGCAGCACACAAGAGACCCAGTACTTC. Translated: CATSSTQETQYF.

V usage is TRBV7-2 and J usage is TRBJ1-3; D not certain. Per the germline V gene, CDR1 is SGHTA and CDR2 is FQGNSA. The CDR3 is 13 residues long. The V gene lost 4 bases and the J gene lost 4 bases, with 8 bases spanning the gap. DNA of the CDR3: TGTGCCAGCAGCTCTAGGGTGGGAAACACCATATATTTT. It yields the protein CASSSRVGNTIYF.

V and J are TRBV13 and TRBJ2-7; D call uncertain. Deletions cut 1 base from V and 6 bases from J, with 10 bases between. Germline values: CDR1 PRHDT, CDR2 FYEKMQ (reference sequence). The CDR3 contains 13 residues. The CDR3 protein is CASSLESWSEQYF. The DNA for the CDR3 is TGTGCCAGCAGCTTAGAGAGTTGGAGCGAGCAGTACTTC.

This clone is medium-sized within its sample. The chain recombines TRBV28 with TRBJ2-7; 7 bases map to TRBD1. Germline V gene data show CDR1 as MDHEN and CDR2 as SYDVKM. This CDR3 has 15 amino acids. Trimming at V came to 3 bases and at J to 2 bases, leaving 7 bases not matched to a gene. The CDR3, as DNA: TGTGCCAGCAGTTTGTTTACCGGGACAGCCTACGAGCAGTACTTC. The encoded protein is CASSLFTGTAYEQYF.